This entry concerns a single TCR beta chain. The CDR3 runs 16 residues. Method: immunoSEQ multiplex PCR; TCRdb's copy keeps in-frame clones and lacks some. The profile shows around 30,000 clones, approximately 60% of them singletons. The sample belongs to a study of cytotoxic CD8 clonotypes in ibrutinib-treated CLL. Whole-study context: Samples had a mean of around 250,000 productive templates and 85,000 to 100,000 productive rearrangements.

The TCR originated in a human donor with chronic lymphocytic leukemia. The chain employs TRBV12-1 and TRBJ1-5. TRBV12-1 is designated a pseudogene. This specimen was PBMCs, taken before ibrutinib treatment. CDR3 region: CASSSSELGSNQPQHF. The CDR3 DNA follows: TGTGCCAGCAGCTCCTCAGAGCTCGGATCCAATCAGCCCCAGCATTTT.